This T cell receptor beta chain was sequenced in a study of identical twins listed by TCRdb under 2016. At the level of the whole study: The study deep-sequenced TCR alpha and beta repertoires from monozygotic twins, unrelated adults of various ages and cord blood to test whether fetal clonotypes persist. To rule out contamination, the twin experiments were replicated at different times with different library preparation protocols. Overall study outcomes, separate from this receptor: Fewer insertions were carried by abundant cord blood beta clonotypes; a weaker similar trend was observed in young adult naive repertoires, while no such trend was observed in memory repertoires. A weaker excess of twin sharing was found in beta out-of-frame sequences because the signal-to-noise ratio was lowered by fewer shared sequences. Zero-insertion analyses could be partly confounded by invariant T cells such as MAIT and iNKT, though diverse VJ usage argued against such confounding for most clonotypes. Conclusions relied on cross-sectional statistical analysis, since the same donors could not be followed over many years. Recombination models systematically underestimated out-of-frame TCR alpha sharing in monozygotic twins but agreed with sharing between unrelated individuals. Compared with coincidental sharing between unrelated individuals, an excess of low generation-probability sequences was observed among out-of-frame TCR alpha sequences shared between twins.

The CDR3 contains 14 residues, cysteine and phenylalanine counted. Only the CDR3 region is kept as DNA, spanning 42 bases read in frame from base 1. Reading the germline V gene (reference sequence) gives CDR1 DFQATT and CDR2 SNEGSKA. V drops 1 base and J drops 0 bases, leaving 9 bases in between. All donors were healthy Caucasians. Three pairs of female monozygotic twins, all aged about 18 to 29 years, made up the twin cohort. Positive isolation kits from Invitrogen were used to isolate the CD4+ and CD8+ T cell populations. Library construction relied on 5' RACE. Instrument used: Illumina HiSeq 2000. Template switching added a universal primer binding site, and the final cDNA carried a unique molecular identifier that allowed TCR cDNA molecules to be counted accurately. First-strand cDNA for TCR alpha and beta chains was synthesized from specific primers in the conserved constant-segment region. To control for contamination, each cDNA library was double barcoded with a SMART-Mk sample barcode plus Illumina barcodes. Two successive PCR steps introduced TruSeq adapter sequences along with Illumina sample barcodes. The Illumina HiSeq platform was used with custom primers to sequence TCR alpha and beta cDNA libraries. As for the original processing: Unique molecular identifiers were extracted from raw reads with MiGEC, and CDR3 positions were determined with MiXCR. Recombination models were inferred per individual with the repgenHMM and IGoR tools using an EM algorithm. Shared clonotype analysis was performed with the tcR package in R, normalizing sharing by the product of cloneset sizes. To study raw recombination free of thymic and clonal selection effects, out-of-frame nonproductive sequences were analyzed. The raw public reads went through TCRdb reprocessing: fastp at Q25, MiXCR clone calling, in-frame beta chains kept. Identical CDR3 proteins give one entry, which carries the most common genes and DNA. TCRdb assigned the V and J calls; the authors' analysis was not used. Across this sample there are just over 500,000 distinct CDR3 sequences, with approximately 22% seen only once. The ten largest clones represent 0.75% to 0.95% of the sample.

As concerns this clonotype: Its antigen remains undetermined. The sample holds no much larger clone one base away, and base qualities are not on file.

This sample also belongs to another study, concerning T cells expressing NK-cell markers. Per that second paper: In sorted CD3+CD56+NKG2C+, CD3+CD56+NKG2C- and CD3+CD56-NKG2C+ T-cell subsets from several donors, TCR beta-chain repertoires were profiled. Most of the eight sequenced donors were HCMV-seropositive and one was HCMV-seronegative. To restrict sorting to alphabetaTCR-expressing T cells, an anti-gammadeltaTCR antibody was added in several experiments. In several donors, the dominant CD3+CD56+NKG2C+ clonotypes ranked among the top 10 CD8+ clonotypes, making up roughly 1.0-8% of CD8+ T cells. Those dominant clonotypes were again the most abundant among CD3+CD56-NKG2C+ cells in a handful of donors, at roughly 25-65%. Whether the expanded NKG2C-expressing T cell clones were specific for HCMV antigens was left unclear. All eight donors whose samples were sequenced were randomly selected healthy volunteers, three of them men and five women. HCMV-specific IgG was detected in serum with a commercial ELISA kit to determine HCMV serostatus. MIGEC was used to demultiplex reads and group reads by UMI, and MiTCR was used to assemble and quantify clonotypes. Only TCR cDNA sequences supported by at least two reads were kept to exclude erroneous sequences. The tcR package was used for downstream repertoire analysis, and clonotypes were matched across fractions by CDR3 nucleotide sequence plus V segment. VDJmatch was used to annotate antigen specificity against VDJdb, with one amino acid substitution in CDR3 allowed.

The source is a young woman in good health. The sequenced sample consisted of CD4+ T cells sorted from blood. The chain uses TRBV20-1 and TRBJ1-2; the D segment cannot be called with confidence. The CDR3 protein is CSARGDGPNYGYTF. The DNA is as follows: TGCAGTGCTAGAGGTGACGGCCCTAACTATGGCTACACCTTC.